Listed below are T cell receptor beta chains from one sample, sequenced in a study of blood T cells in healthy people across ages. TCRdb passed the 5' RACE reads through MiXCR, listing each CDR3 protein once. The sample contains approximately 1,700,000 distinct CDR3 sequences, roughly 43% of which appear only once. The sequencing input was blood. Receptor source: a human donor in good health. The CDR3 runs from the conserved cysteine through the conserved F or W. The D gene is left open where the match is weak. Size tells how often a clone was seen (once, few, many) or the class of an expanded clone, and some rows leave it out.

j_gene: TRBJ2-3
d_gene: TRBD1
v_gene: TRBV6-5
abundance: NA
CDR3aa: CASSYRGLSTDTQYF
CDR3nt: TGTGCCAGCAGTTACAGGGGGCTGAGCACAGATACGCAGTATTTT

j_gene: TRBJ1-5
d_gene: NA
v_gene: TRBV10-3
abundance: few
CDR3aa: CAISEARDQPQHF
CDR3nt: TGTGCCATCAGTGAGGCGAGGGATCAGCCCCAGCATTTT

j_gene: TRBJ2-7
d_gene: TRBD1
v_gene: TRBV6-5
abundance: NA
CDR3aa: CASSYTRTGSDEQYF
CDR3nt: TGTGCCAGCAGTTACACGCGGACAGGGAGCGACGAGCAGTACTTC

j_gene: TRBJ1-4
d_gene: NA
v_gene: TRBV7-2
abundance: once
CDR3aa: CASSFRQAHEKLFF
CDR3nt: TGTGCCAGCAGCTTCCGACAGGCTCATGAAAAACTGTTTTTT

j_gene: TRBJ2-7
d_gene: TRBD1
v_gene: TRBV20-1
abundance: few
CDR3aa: CSARGQGVIEQYF
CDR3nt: TGCAGTGCTAGAGGCCAGGGGGTGATCGAGCAGTACTTC

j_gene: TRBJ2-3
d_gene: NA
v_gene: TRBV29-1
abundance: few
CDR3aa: CSVVRERQMGTDTQYF
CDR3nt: TGCAGCGTTGTTAGAGAGAGACAGATGGGTACAGATACGCAGTATTTT

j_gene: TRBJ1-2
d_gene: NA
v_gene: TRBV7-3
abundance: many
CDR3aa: CASSPGTLHGYTF
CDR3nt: TGTGCCAGCAGCCCCGGGACTCTACATGGCTACACCTTC

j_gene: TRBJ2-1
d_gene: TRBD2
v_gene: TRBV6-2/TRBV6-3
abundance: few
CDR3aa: CATAQSGGTNEQFF
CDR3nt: TGTGCCACCGCCCAAAGCGGGGGGACGAATGAGCAGTTCTTC

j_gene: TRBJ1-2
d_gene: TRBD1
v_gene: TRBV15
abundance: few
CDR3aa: CATSRNQGVDGYTF
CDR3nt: TGTGCCACCAGCCGCAACCAGGGGGTTGATGGCTACACCTTC

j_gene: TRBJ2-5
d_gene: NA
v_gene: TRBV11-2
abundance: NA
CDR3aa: CASSKSPVGETQYF
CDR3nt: TGTGCCAGCAGCAAAAGCCCAGTAGGGGAGACCCAGTACTTC

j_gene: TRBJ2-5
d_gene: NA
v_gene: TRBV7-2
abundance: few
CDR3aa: CASSLVRDLRGETQYF
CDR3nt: TGTGCCAGCAGCTTGGTCCGGGACCTGAGGGGAGAGACCCAGTACTTC

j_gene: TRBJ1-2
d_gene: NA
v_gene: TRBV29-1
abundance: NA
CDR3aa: CSVDDRGNGGYTF
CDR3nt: TGCAGCGTTGACGATCGGGGAAATGGTGGCTACACCTTC

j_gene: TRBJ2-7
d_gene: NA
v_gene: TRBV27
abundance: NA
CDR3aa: CASSNAYGSSSYEQYF
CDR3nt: TGTGCCAGCAGCAACGCGTACGGGTCGAGCTCCTACGAGCAGTACTTC

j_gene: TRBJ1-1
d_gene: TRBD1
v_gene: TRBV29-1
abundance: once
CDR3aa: CSAGGGRENTEAFF
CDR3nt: TGCAGCGCAGGGGGGGGCAGGGAGAACACTGAAGCTTTCTTT

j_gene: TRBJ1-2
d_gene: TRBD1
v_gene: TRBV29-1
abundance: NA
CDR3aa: CSVESKDRANYGYTF
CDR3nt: TGCAGCGTTGAGTCAAAGGACAGGGCTAACTATGGCTACACCTTC

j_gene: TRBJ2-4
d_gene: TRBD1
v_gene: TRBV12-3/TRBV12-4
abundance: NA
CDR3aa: CASSFDRARYNEQYF
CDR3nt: TGTGCCAGCAGCTTTGACAGGGCTCGGTACAATGAGCAGTACTTC

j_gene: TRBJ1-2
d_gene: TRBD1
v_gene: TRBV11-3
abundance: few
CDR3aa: CASSSGGRDRGLNYGYTF
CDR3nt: TGTGCCAGCAGCTCCGGAGGCCGGGACAGGGGACTAAACTATGGCTACACCTTC

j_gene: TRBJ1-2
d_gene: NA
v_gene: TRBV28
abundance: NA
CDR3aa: CASTTGQPFYGYTF
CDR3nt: TGTGCCAGCACCACCGGACAGCCGTTCTATGGCTACACCTTC

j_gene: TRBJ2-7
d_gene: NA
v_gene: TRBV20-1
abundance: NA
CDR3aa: CSARVYGDGTYEQYF
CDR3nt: TGCAGTGCTAGAGTCTACGGGGATGGCACCTACGAGCAGTACTTC

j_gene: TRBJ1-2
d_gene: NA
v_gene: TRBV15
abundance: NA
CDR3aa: CATSRSPWPGDGYTF
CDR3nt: TGTGCCACCAGCAGATCCCCGTGGCCCGGGGATGGCTACACCTTC

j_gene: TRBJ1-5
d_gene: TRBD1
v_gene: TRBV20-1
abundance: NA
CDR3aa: CSASRTGDSNQPQHF
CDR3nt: TGCAGTGCTAGCAGGACAGGGGATAGCAATCAGCCCCAGCATTTT

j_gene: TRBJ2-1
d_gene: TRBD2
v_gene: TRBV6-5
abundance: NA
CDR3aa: CASSYQQREGLGSYNEQFF
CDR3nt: TGTGCCAGCAGTTACCAACAGCGGGAGGGCCTAGGCTCCTACAATGAGCAGTTCTTC

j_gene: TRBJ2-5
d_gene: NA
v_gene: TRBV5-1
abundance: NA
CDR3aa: CASSSLKTRNLNQETQYF
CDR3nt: TGCGCCAGCAGCTCGCTCAAAACAAGAAATCTCAATCAGGAGACCCAGTACTTC

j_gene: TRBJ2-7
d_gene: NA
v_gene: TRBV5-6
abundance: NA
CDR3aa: CASSLGYRGDRQYF
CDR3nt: TGTGCCAGCAGCTTGGGGTATAGGGGGGACAGGCAGTACTTC

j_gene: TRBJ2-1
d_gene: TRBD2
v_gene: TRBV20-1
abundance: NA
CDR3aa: CSARGAPGGGNNEQFF
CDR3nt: TGCAGTGCTAGAGGGGCCCCGGGCGGGGGGAACAATGAGCAGTTCTTC

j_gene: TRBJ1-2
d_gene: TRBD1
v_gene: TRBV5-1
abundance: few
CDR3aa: CASSLAQGQGRKNGYTF
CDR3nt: TGCGCCAGCAGCTTGGCCCAAGGACAGGGGAGGAAGAATGGCTACACCTTC

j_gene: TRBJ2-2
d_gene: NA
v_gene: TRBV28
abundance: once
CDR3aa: CASMEGMTGELFF
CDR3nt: TGTGCCAGCATGGAGGGCATGACCGGGGAGCTGTTTTTT

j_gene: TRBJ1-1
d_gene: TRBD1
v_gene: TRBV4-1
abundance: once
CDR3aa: CASSLREGARTEAFF
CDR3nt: TGCGCCAGCAGCCTAAGGGAGGGGGCGAGAACTGAAGCTTTCTTT

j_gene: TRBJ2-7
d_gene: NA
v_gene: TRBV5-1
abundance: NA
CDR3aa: CASSLDYVSFSYEQYF
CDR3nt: TGCGCCAGCAGCTTGGATTATGTCAGCTTCTCCTACGAGCAGTACTTC

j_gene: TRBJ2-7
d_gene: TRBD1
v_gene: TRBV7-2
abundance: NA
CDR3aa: CASSLPFEGAKEQYF
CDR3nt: TGTGCCAGCAGCTTACCCTTTGAGGGGGCGAAAGAGCAGTACTTC

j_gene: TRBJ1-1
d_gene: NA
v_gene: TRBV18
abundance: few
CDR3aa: CASSPRREGEAFF
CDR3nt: TGTGCCAGCTCACCCCGACGGGAGGGAGAAGCTTTCTTT

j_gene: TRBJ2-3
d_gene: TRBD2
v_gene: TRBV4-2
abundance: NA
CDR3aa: CASSQAQSGVTDTQYF
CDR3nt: TGTGCCAGCAGCCAAGCCCAGAGCGGGGTCACAGATACGCAGTATTTT